This T cell receptor beta chain was identified in a study of blood T cell repertoires in COVID-19. Across the whole study: The study drew acute and convalescent COVID-19 samples from the United States, Italy and Spain. In each case, the material was cDNA or gDNA derived from T cells, B-cell-depleted T cells, or PBMCs.

Germline CDR1 and CDR2: MNHEY and SVGAGI. Trimming took off 5 bases at V and 7 bases at J, with 18 bases between the two ends. CDR3 length equals 15 residues. As originally analysed: Reference gene primer amplification gave nucleated cell count estimates. Here immunoSEQ multiplex PCR was the method, and the copy in TCRdb shows in-frame clones only, minus some. That table is the source of V, J and clone size, and D and trimming were worked out from the DNA. The data contain 85,000 to 95,000 clones, roughly 86% of them singletons. The material sequenced was peripheral blood. This clonotype was sampled from a human donor with acute or convalescent COVID-19. The donor label of this sample is uncertain. The chain couples TRBV6-5 to TRBJ2-1, with D maybe TRBD1 (6 bases). The CDR3 reads CASSPEGVKGNEQFF. CDR3 DNA sequence: TGTGCCAGCAGTCCCGAGGGGGTTAAGGGTAATGAGCAGTTCTTC.